Below, one T cell receptor (beta chain) is given with its context. This entry belongs to a study of beta chain features in type 1 diabetes. On the study more broadly: When patients were set against healthy donors, age, gender and cell yields were similar.

TCRB transcripts that were expressed got sequenced, as all of the isolated RNA had been reverse transcribed. The method was immunoSEQ multiplex PCR; TCRdb's version includes in-frame clones alone and lacks a portion of them. The data hold fewer than 400,000 clones, with 8% observed a single time. CDR1 and CDR2 (germline): SNHLY, FYNNEI. There are 15 residues in the CDR3. V shed 6 bases, J shed 4 bases, and the junction held 7 bases outside the gene matches. Sequencing used central memory CD4+ T cells from blood. This TCR was sampled from a woman between 18 and 30 years old in good health. The chain links TRBV2 to TRBJ2-2; 8 bases map to TRBD1. DNA for the CDR3: TGTGCCAGCAGGACTAGGACAGGGTCCACCGGGGAGCTGTTTTTT. Amino acid sequence: CASRTRTGSTGELFF.